Sequencing of this T cell receptor (beta chain) was carried out in a study of identical twins. Healthy Caucasians supplied all donations. Only a few counts were recorded for this clonotype. What it binds is unknown. Study-level findings and limits: Zero-insertion analyses were open to partial confounding by invariant MAIT and iNKT cells.

A universal primer site arose from template switching, and cDNA bore unique molecular identifiers. Each CDR3 protein is one row after TCRdb ran MiXCR on the 5' RACE reads. The sample lists around 680,000 distinct CDR3 sequences, over 8.5% seen once, with approximately 0.89% in the top ten. Germline CDR1 is KGHSH and CDR2 is LQKENI. J lost 0 bases, V lost 2 bases, and 13 bases had no gene match. The CDR3 consists of 19 residues. These same data were also listed under a study on yellow fever vaccine responses in identical twins. That source adds: Each twin's T cell response to the vaccine was reported to look partly convergent and partly personalized.

Sequenced sample: PBMCs. The receptor's source is a woman younger than 30 in good health. This rearrangement joins TRBV18 to TRBJ2-3; 8 nucleotides align to TRBD1. The chain's CDR3 is CASSPWDPRQGISTDTQYF. Written as DNA, the CDR3 is TGTGCCAGCTCACCATGGGACCCGAGACAGGGGATTAGCACAGATACGCAGTATTTT.